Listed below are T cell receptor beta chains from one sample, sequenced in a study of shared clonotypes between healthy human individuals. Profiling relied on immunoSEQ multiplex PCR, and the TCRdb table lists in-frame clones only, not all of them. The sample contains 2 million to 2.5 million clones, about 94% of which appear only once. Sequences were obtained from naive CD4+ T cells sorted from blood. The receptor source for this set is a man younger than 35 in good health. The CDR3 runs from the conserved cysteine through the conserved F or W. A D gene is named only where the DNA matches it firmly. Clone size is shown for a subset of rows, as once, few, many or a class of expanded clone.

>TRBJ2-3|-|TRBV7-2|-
CASSLGRIGRGTDTQYF
TGTGCCAGCAGCTTAGGGCGGATAGGGCGAGGCACAGATACGCAGTATTTT
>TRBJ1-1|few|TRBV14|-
CASSPPAGTETFF
TGTGCCAGCAGCCCCCCGGCCGGCACGGAAACTTTCTTT
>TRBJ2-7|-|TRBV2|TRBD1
CASSGTGWFKQYF
TGTGCCAGCAGTGGGACAGGGTGGTTCAAGCAGTACTTC
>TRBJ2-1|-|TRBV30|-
CAWPVRGGSYNEQFF
TGTGCCTGGCCAGTCAGGGGGGGATCCTACAATGAGCAGTTCTTC
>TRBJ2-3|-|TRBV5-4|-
CASSLGQTSSTDTQYF
TGTGCCAGCAGCCTCGGACAGACCTCTAGCACAGATACGCAGTATTTT
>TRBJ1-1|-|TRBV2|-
CASSLQGRNTEAFF
TGTGCCAGCTCCCTGCAGGGGAGGAACACTGAAGCTTTCTTT
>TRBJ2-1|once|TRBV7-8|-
CASSLAGGDNEQFF
TGTGCCAGCAGCTTAGCTGGCGGGGACAATGAGCAGTTCTTC
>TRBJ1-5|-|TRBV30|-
CAWSPDGNQPQHF
TGTGCCTGGAGCCCAGACGGCAATCAGCCCCAGCATTTT
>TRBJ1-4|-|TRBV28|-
CASSSGRGATEKLFF
TGTGCCAGCAGCTCCGGACGGGGGGCGACTGAAAAACTGTTTTTT
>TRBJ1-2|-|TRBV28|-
CASSPSTGGYGYTF
TGTGCCAGCAGCCCCTCCACGGGTGGGTATGGCTACACCTTC
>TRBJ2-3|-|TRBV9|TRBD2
CASSVAGGVIMGTDTQYF
TGTGCCAGCAGCGTAGCGGGGGGGGTTATCATGGGCACAGATACGCAGTATTTT
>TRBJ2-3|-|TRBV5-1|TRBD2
CASSSLLASSTDTQYF
TGCGCCAGCAGCTCCTTACTAGCGTCTAGCACAGATACGCAGTATTTT
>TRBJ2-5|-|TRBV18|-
CASSLTRTQETQYF
TGTGCCAGCTCTCTTACACGGACTCAAGAGACCCAGTACTTC
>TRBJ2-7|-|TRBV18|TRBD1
CASSPGTGGREQYF
TGTGCCAGCTCCCCCGGGACAGGGGGCCGCGAGCAGTACTTC
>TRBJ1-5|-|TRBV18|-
CASSPWGNQPQHF
TGTGCCAGCTCACCATGGGGGAATCAGCCCCAGCATTTT
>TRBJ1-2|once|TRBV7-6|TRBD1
CASSLGQGGTHGYTF
TGTGCCAGCAGCTTAGGACAGGGGGGGACCCACGGCTACACCTTC
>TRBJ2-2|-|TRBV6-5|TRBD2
CASRRGRPGTGELFF
TGTGCCAGCAGACGCGGGAGGCCGGGGACCGGGGAGCTGTTTTTT
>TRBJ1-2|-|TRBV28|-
CASSVGGPYAGYTF
TGTGCCAGCAGCGTAGGGGGGCCCTACGCTGGCTACACCTTC
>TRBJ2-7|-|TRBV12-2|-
CASRLEGLSHIGDSYEQYF
TGTGCAAGTCGCTTAGAAGGCCTATCCCATATTGGTGACTCCTACGAGCAGTACTTC
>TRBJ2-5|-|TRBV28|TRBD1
CASRYRGVEETQYF
TGTGCCAGCAGATACAGGGGGGTGGAGGAGACCCAGTACTTC
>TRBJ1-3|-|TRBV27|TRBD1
CASSWRQGAGNTIYF
TGTGCCAGCAGTTGGCGACAGGGGGCTGGAAACACCATATATTTT
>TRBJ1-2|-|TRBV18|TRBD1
CASSQMTGSSPLGYTF
TGTGCCAGCTCACAAATGACAGGGTCCAGCCCCTTGGGCTACACCTTC
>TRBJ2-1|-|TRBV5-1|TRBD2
CASRTGTSGSNEQFF
TGCGCCAGCAGAACGGGGACTAGCGGGAGCAATGAGCAGTTCTTC
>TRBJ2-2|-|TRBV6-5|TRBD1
CASRAGTAHTGELFF
TGTGCCAGCAGGGCCGGGACAGCGCACACCGGGGAGCTGTTTTTT